Here is one TCR beta chain with its context. The sample belongs to a study of cytomegalovirus exposure and HLA in healthy donors. Vbeta (60) and Jbeta (13) primers were used in the PCR. The protocol was immunoSEQ multiplex PCR, while the TCRdb copy is restricted to in-frame clones and leaves out a portion. The sample contains some 140,000 clones, about four fifths of which appear only once. This CDR3 has 15 amino acids. Germline V gene data show CDR1 as MNHNS and CDR2 as SASEGT. Trimming took off 0 bases at V and 4 bases at J, with 12 bases between the two ends. This TCR derives from a female donor in good health and CMV-seronegative. The chain couples TRBV6-1 to TRBJ1-2; D perhaps matches TRBD1 (5 bases). The sequenced material came from PBMCs. The CDR3 reads CASSEAGGGGYGYTF. CDR3 coding DNA: TGTGCCAGCAGTGAAGCTGGGGGGGGAGGCTATGGCTACACCTTC.